This TCR beta chain was identified during a study of T cells in Graves' hyperthyroidism and ophthalmopathy. TCR beta CDR3 regions were amplified from RNA. A set of HTBI primers served as the primers for a first-round RT-PCR of the TCR CDR3. One entry per CDR3 protein results from TCRdb running MiXCR on the multiplex PCR reads. The profile shows hundreds of thousands of distinct CDR3 sequences, around 19% of them singletons. Exclusion of a patient resulted from uncontrolled infection, other autoimmune disease, pregnancy or lactation. This clonotype was recorded many times. The antigen remains undetermined. Germline CDR1 reads SGHAT; CDR2 reads FQNNGV. Trimming removed 5 bases from V and 3 bases from J; junction bases left unmatched: 10. CDR3 length equals 15 residues. Notes on the study in general: The model anticipated ophthalmopathy a median about 6.5 months pre-onset. Most thyroid clonotypes with frequency above 0.001 were detected in blood.

Material: blood. The source is a woman aged 45-65 years with Graves' hyperthyroidism that later progressed to Graves' ophthalmopathy. The chain recombines TRBV11-2 with TRBJ2-7, with 7 positions matching TRBD1. The CDR3 DNA sequence: TGTGCCAGCAGCCCCCCGGCAGGGGGTTACTACGAGCAGTACTTC. Protein sequence: CASSPPAGGYYEQYF. Based on the CDR3 plus reference TRBV11-2 and TRBJ2-7, the full variable domain is EAGVAQSPRYKIIEKRQSVAFWCNPISGHATLYWYQQILGQGPKLLIQFQNNGVVDDSQLPKDRFSAERLKGVDSTLKIQPAKLEDSAVYLCASSPPAGGYYEQYFGPGTRLTVT.